This TCR beta chain was sequenced during a study of immune heterogeneity within non-small cell lung tumors. Per germline, CDR1 SGHRS and CDR2 YFSETQ. The V and J ends lost 3 bases and 1 base respectively, with 7 bases between them. This CDR3 has 13 residues. A first 10-cycle multiplex round used 32 V-gene and 13 J-gene primers on TCR beta CDR3. MiXCR, applied by TCRdb to the multiplex PCR reads, yields one record per CDR3 protein. Of about 22,000 distinct CDR3 sequences listed, roughly 30% are singletons. This clonotype was detected many times. Bulk tumor genomic DNA was the template, and each sample received 600 to 700 ng. While surgery was under way, several biopsies spaced far apart were taken per primary tumor. It was patients with untreated, newly diagnosed non-small cell lung cancer who underwent curative surgery.

Sequencing was carried out using lung tumor tissue. This clonotype was sampled from a middle-aged man with non-small cell lung cancer. The rearrangement uses TRBV5-1 and TRBJ1-1, with D unclear. In DNA, the CDR3 is TGCGCCAGCAGCTCCCGGGGGAACACTGAAGCTTTCTTT. As protein: CASSSRGNTEAFF.